This TCR beta chain was observed in a study of blood T cell repertoires in COVID-19. Study-wide context: Samples representing acute and convalescent COVID-19 were sourced from the United States, Italy and Spain.

CDR1 is LGHDT and CDR2 is YNNKEL in the germline V gene (reference sequence). Trimming pared 3 bases from V and 2 bases from J, leaving 10 bases between. The CDR3 length is 14 residues. This table comes from immunoSEQ multiplex PCR, and its TCRdb copy is limited to in-frame clones, with some not included. The sample yields 250,000 to 300,000 clones, about nine tenths seen once. The TCR comes from a man aged 45 to 65 with acute or convalescent COVID-19. Sequencing was done on a sample of peripheral blood. The J gene is TRBJ1-1, the V gene TRBV3-1 (or the pseudogene TRBV3-2); D not resolved. The CDR3 DNA reads TGTGCCAGCAGCCAGTGGGAGGCCAACACTGAAGCTTTCTTT. Its protein product is CASSQWEANTEAFF.